The next 27 T cell receptor beta chains were all read from a single sample in a study of cytomegalovirus exposure and HLA in healthy donors. 60 Vbeta and 13 Jbeta primers were used in PCR. TCRdb's table, derived via immunoSEQ multiplex PCR, lists solely in-frame clones and lacks some. The top ten clones hold around 6.3% of a sample with 180,000 or so clones, roughly 80% of them seen once. Sequencing was carried out using PBMCs. All receptors derive from a woman aged 45-65 years in good health and CMV-seropositive.

The genes are TRBV10-3 and TRBJ2-1; 8 bases are a match to TRBD2. The V gene's germline CDR1 is ENHRY and CDR2 SYGVKD. The CDR3 totals 14 residues. Trimming removed 8 bases from V and 7 bases from J; junction bases left unmatched: 10. CDR3 in DNA: TGTGCCATCTCAGAGCGGGAGCATGGTAATGAGCAGTTCTTC. As protein: CAISEREHGNEQFF.

V usage is TRBV18 and J usage is TRBJ1-1; 7 bases match TRBD1. This CDR3 is 14 amino acids long. CDR1 and CDR2 from the germline V gene are KGHSH and LQKENI. V dropped 2 bases and J dropped 4; count of bases not matched to a gene: 4. The CDR3 bases are TGTGCCAGCTCACCAACGACAGGGTCCACTGAAGCTTTCTTT. Protein product: CASSPTTGSTEAFF.

Written as DNA, the CDR3 is TGTGCCAGCAGGTTGGGGGCAGGGACCTACGAGCAGTACTTC. Protein product: CASRLGAGTYEQYF. The chain recombines TRBV28 with TRBJ2-7, with D possibly being TRBD1 (6 bases). Trimming pared 6 bases from V and 2 bases from J, leaving 14 bases between. This CDR3 has 14 residues. The V gene's germline CDR1 is MDHEN and CDR2 SYDVKM.

The V gene is TRBV5-4, the J gene TRBJ1-6, with 10 bases fitting TRBD1. The CDR3 has 15 amino acids. Germline loops: CDR1 SGHNT, CDR2 YYREEE (reference sequence). Trimming took 4 bases from V and 7 from J; bases not matched to a gene: 5. CDR3 loop: CASSVQGQGNSPLHF. The CDR3 DNA follows: TGTGCCAGCAGCGTACAGGGACAGGGGAATTCACCCCTCCACTTT.

The chain joins TRBV28 to TRBJ1-1; TRBD1 aligns across 7 bases. This CDR3 has 14 amino acids. The germline V gene has CDR1 MDHEN and CDR2 SYDVKM. The V segment lost 6 bases and the J segment 0 bases; nucleotides outside the gene matches: 4. CDR3 DNA: TGTGCCAGCAGAAGGGGACAGATGAACACTGAAGCTTTCTTT. It yields the protein CASRRGQMNTEAFF.

The chain has TRBV5-5 and TRBJ2-5; no firm D call. TRBJ2-7 matches the DNA end more closely, so the J call is doubtful. CDR3 length equals 11 residues. CDR1 and CDR2 from the germline V gene are SGHKS and YYEKEE (reference sequence). CDR3 coding DNA: TGTGCCAGCAGGGCAGGTTACGAGCAGTACTTC. As protein: CASRAGYEQYF.

This rearrangement joins TRBV28 to TRBJ1-2; 8 bases match TRBD1. J was trimmed by 8 bases and V by 6 bases; bases with no gene match: 8. Germline V CDR1 and CDR2: MDHEN, SYDVKM. There are 13 residues in the CDR3. CDR3 sequence (DNA): TGTGCCAGCAGCCCGGACAGGGCAGGGGGCTACACCTTC. It encodes CASSPDRAGGYTF.

This clone has just one count. This chain connects TRBV5-3 to TRBJ2-7; possible D gene TRBD2, 6 bases. TRBV5-3 is classed as an ORF, of uncertain function. V shed 3 bases and J shed 7 bases, with 14 bases lying between them. The CDR3 contains 13 residues. The CDR3 loop reads CARSYLAPGEQYF. The CDR3 coding sequence is TGTGCCAGAAGCTACCTAGCGCCGGGGGAGCAGTACTTC.

The chain links TRBV30 to TRBJ2-1; 7 bases match TRBD2. This CDR3 spans 14 amino acids. CDR1 is GTSNPN, CDR2 SVGIG, per germline (reference sequence). With V trimmed by 2 bases and J by 10 bases, 11 bases remained unmatched. CDR3 residues: CAWSQGVEGGEQFF. CDR3 DNA sequence: TGTGCCTGGAGTCAGGGTGTAGAGGGAGGGGAGCAGTTCTTC.

The chain joins TRBV6-5 to TRBJ2-7; D is possibly TRBD1 (6 bases). CDR3 length: 15 residues. Trimming stripped 0 bases from V and 1 base from J, with 10 bases between. Germline CDR1 and CDR2: MNHEY and SVGAGI. The CDR3 protein is CASSYSNQGSYEQYF. CDR3 DNA: TGTGCCAGCAGTTACTCGAACCAGGGGTCCTACGAGCAGTACTTC.

For this clone: A read error may produce the germline difference seen at one junction end. This chain joins TRBV19 and TRBJ2-6; D might be TRBD1 (5 bases). The CDR3 has 15 residues. Germline CDR1 and CDR2: LNHDA and SQIVND (reference sequence). The CDR3 is CASSVPRSGANGLTF. The CDR3 DNA reads as TGTGCCAGTAGTGTTCCAAGGTCTGGGGCCAACGGCCTGACTTTC.

The chain couples TRBV2 to TRBJ1-5; no firm D call. Germline CDR1 SNHLY, CDR2 FYNNEI. V was cut by 0 bases and J by 9 bases, with 9 bases left in between. The CDR3 runs 13 residues. The CDR3 DNA sequence: TGTGCCAGCAGTGAAGCGCGAGTCGGGCCCCAGCATTTT. It is translated as CASSEARVGPQHF.

This clone has only one observation. The chain has TRBV20-1 and TRBJ2-7; D is uncertain. The germline CDR1 and CDR2 sequences are DFQATT and SNEGSKA (reference sequence). Trimming removed 3 bases from V and 0 bases from J, with 3 bases in between. The CDR3 contains 11 residues. CDR3 nucleotides: TGCAGTGCTAGGAGCTCCTACGAGCAGTACTTC. Protein product: CSARSSYEQYF.

The CDR3 DNA sequence: TGTGCCAGCAGCACCCAGGGACAGGGCTACGAGCAGTACTTC. Protein product: CASSTQGQGYEQYF. This sequence joins TRBV7-9 and TRBJ2-7; TRBD1 aligns across 9 bases. V gave up 5 bases and J gave up 3 bases; unmatched junction bases: 5. The germline V gene has CDR1 SEHNR and CDR2 FQNEAQ (reference sequence). There are 14 residues in the CDR3.

V usage is TRBV9 and J usage is TRBJ2-3; D may be TRBD1 (7 bases). Germline loops: CDR1 SGDLS, CDR2 YYNGEE. The CDR3 length is 15 residues. Trimming stripped 4 bases from V and 1 base from J, with 13 bases between. The chain's CDR3 is CASSSPGGRTDTQYF. The CDR3 bases are TGTGCCAGCAGCTCCCCAGGGGGGCGCACAGATACGCAGTATTTT. Full variable domain (outside the CDR3, taken from reference TRBV9 and TRBJ2-3): DSGVTQTPKHLITATGQRVTLRCSPRSGDLSVYWYQQSLDQGLQFLIQYYNGEERAKGNILERFSAQQFPDLHSELNLSSLELGDSALYFCASSSPGGRTDTQYFGPGTRLTVL.

This chain connects TRBV5-6 to TRBJ1-5; 9 bases fit TRBD1. After removal of 4 bases from V and 5 bases from J, the junction contained 7 bases not matched to a gene. The CDR3 sequence is 15 residues long. Germline V gives CDR1 SGHDT, CDR2 YYEEEE. The CDR3 region is CASSKTGTGYQPQHF. The CDR3 coding sequence is TGTGCCAGCAGCAAAACCGGGACAGGGTATCAGCCCCAGCATTTT.

The rearrangement joins TRBV6-6 to TRBJ1-6, with TRBD1 as a possible D gene (6 bases). The V end lost 0 bases, the J end lost 5 bases, and 8 bases lay between the germline ends. The length of the CDR3 is 15 residues. The germline V gene has CDR1 MNHNY and CDR2 SVGAGI (reference sequence). The CDR3 nucleotides read TGTGCCAGCAGTTACTCGCGGACAGATAATTCACCCCTCCACTTT. This codes for CASSYSRTDNSPLHF.

V is TRBV29-1 and J is TRBJ1-1, with D uncertain. The germline V gene has CDR1 SQVTM and CDR2 ANQGSEA. Trimming left V 7 bases short and J 4 bases short, with 10 bases between. The CDR3 length is 11 residues. The CDR3 coding sequence is TGCAGCGCCCTGTCTAGCACTGAAGCTTTCTTT. It yields the protein CSALSSTEAFF.

The CDR3 DNA follows: TGTGCCATCAGTGATCTACAGGGGGCGAGTAACTATGGCTACACCTTC. It codes for CAISDLQGASNYGYTF. This chain joins TRBV10-3 and TRBJ1-2; 9 nucleotides align to TRBD1. With 3 bases clipped from V and 1 base from J, the junction kept 6 bases outside the gene matches. The CDR3 contains 16 residues. Looked up from germline, CDR1 is ENHRY and CDR2 is SYGVKD.

The chain combines TRBV14 with TRBJ2-5; TRBD1 agrees at 8 bases. Germline V lookup: CDR1 SGHDN, CDR2 FVKESK. Unmatched junction bases numbered 12, after V lost 3 bases and J lost 6 bases. This CDR3 has 16 amino acids. The CDR3 nucleotides read TGTGCCAGCAGCCATGTCTACAGGGGGGAACTAAAGACCCAGTACTTC. Encoded protein: CASSHVYRGELKTQYF.

This clone has only one observation. The chain employs TRBV6-6 and TRBJ1-5, with D perhaps matching TRBD1 (6 bases). V was cut by 6 bases and J by 3 bases, with 9 bases left in between. This CDR3 is built from 13 residues. The germline CDR1 and CDR2 sequences are MNHNY and SVGAGI (reference sequence). CDR3 bases: TGTGCCAGCAGCCGGACAGACAATCAGCCCCAGCATTTT. This encodes CASSRTDNQPQHF.

V and J are TRBV7-2 and TRBJ1-1; 7 nucleotides agree with TRBD1. The junction had 5 bases not matched to a gene; V was cut back by 5 bases and J by 2 bases. The germline V gene has CDR1 SGHTA and CDR2 FQGNSA. This CDR3 spans 14 amino acids. The CDR3 sequence is CASSRQGHNTEAFF. The CDR3 DNA reads TGTGCCAGCAGCCGACAGGGCCACAACACTGAAGCTTTCTTT.

J is TRBJ1-1 and V is TRBV7-9; a possible D gene is TRBD1 (5 bases). From germline, CDR1 is SEHNR and CDR2 FQNEAQ (reference sequence). The CDR3 is made up of 13 amino acids. Between the trimmed V and J ends, which lost 6 bases and 7 bases, there was a span of 15 bases. The CDR3 bases are TGTGCCAGCAGTTCCGGGGGAGTTGGTGAAGCTTTCTTT. Its protein product is CASSSGGVGEAFF.

This chain links TRBV19 with TRBJ1-4, with 12 bases fitting TRBD1. The CDR3 is made up of 17 amino acids. Unmatched junction bases numbered 13, after V lost 6 bases and J lost 8 bases. The germline CDR1 and CDR2 sequences are LNHDA and SQIVND (reference sequence). The CDR3 DNA sequence: TGTGCCAGTAGGAGCCCTAGGTACGGGACAGGGGGCGAAAAACTGTTTTTT. It translates to CASRSPRYGTGGEKLFF.

Of note for this clone: A junction boundary mismatches the germline segment, possibly from a read error. CDR3 in amino acids: CSVAGDYSKNSQYF. CDR3 nucleotides: TGCAGCGTTGCAGGGGACTACTCTAAAAACAGTCAGTACTTC. The chain links TRBV29-1 to TRBJ2-4; TRBD2 is a possible D gene (7 bases). Germline V lookup: CDR1 SQVTM, CDR2 ANQGSEA. The CDR3 covers 14 residues.

The chain combines TRBV5-1 with TRBJ2-1; D is uncertain. Germline lookup yields CDR1 SGHRS and CDR2 YFSETQ. Trimming took off 2 bases at V and 7 bases at J, with 7 bases between the two ends. The CDR3 length is 12 residues. The chain's CDR3 is CASSLPTNEQFF. In nucleotides, the CDR3 is TGCGCCAGCAGCTTACCTACGAATGAGCAGTTCTTC.

The chain recombines TRBV5-1 with TRBJ2-1, with a tentative D call TRBD2 (5 bases). V was clipped by 1 base and J by 7 bases, with 15 bases between them. Germline V gene lookup returns CDR1 SGHRS and CDR2 YFSETQ. This CDR3 is built from 15 residues. The CDR3 DNA reads TGCGCCAGCAGCTTGCTAGTGGCCCCGGGAAATGAGCAGTTCTTC. Amino acids: CASSLLVAPGNEQFF.